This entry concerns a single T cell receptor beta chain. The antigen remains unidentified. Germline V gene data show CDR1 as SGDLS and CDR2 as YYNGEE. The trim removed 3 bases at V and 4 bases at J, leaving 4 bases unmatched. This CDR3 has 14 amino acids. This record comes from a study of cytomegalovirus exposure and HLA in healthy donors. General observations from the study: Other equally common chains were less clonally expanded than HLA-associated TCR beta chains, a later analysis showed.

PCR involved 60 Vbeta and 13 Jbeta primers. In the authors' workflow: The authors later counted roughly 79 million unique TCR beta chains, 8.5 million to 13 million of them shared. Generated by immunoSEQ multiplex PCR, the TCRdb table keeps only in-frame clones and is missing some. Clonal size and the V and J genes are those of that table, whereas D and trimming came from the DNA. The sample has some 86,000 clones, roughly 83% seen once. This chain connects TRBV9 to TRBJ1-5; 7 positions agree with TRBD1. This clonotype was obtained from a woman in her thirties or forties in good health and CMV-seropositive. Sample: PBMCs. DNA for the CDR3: TGTGCCAGCAGCGGAGACAGGGATAATCAGCCCCAGCATTTT. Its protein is CASSGDRDNQPQHF.